Detailed here is one T cell receptor beta chain. The sequenced fragment ends 3 residues before the CDR3 boundary, so the rest is inferred from the germline J gene. Profiling relied on immunoSEQ multiplex PCR, and the TCRdb table lists in-frame clones only, not all of them. This sample contains about 26,000 clones. This sample stems from a study of T cells in women clearing cervical HPV infection. CDR3 length: 16 residues. Trimming shortened V by 4 bases and J by 5 bases, and 18 bases separated the two germline ends. Germline CDR1 MNHEY, CDR2 SVGEGT. J is TRBJ1-5 and V is TRBV6-2 or TRBV6-3; D possibly corresponds to TRBD1 (5 bases). The sample was blood buffy coat. The clonotype originates from a woman between 18 and 75 years old with a cervical HPV16 infection that either progressed to CIN3+ or cleared (not recorded which). CDR3 sequence: CASSSGSGEGYQPQHF. The part of the CDR3 DNA that was read is TGTGCCAGCAGTTCGGGGTCGGGGGAGGGTTATCAGCCC.